These T cell receptor beta chains were read from a single sample in a study of blood T cell repertoires in COVID-19. Clones were sequenced by immunoSEQ multiplex PCR, and TCRdb holds only the in-frame ones, with some missing. The sample has approximately 170,000 clones, around 79% seen once. The sequencing input was PBMCs or T cells enriched from blood (not recorded which). The receptors shown here come from a woman in her sixties or seventies in a cohort exposed to, infected with or recovered from COVID-19 (not recorded which). CDR3s include the opening cysteine and the closing phenylalanine or tryptophan. D genes are given only for firm matches. Rows give clone size only sometimes, using once, few, many, or a class for an expanded clone.

TRBV2,TRBJ1-5,.,TRBD1,CASRGTGGNQPQHF,TGTGCCAGCAGAGGGACAGGGGGCAATCAGCCCCAGCATTTT
TRBV5-1,TRBJ1-5,few,TRBD1,CASSPRPGTGEQPQHF,TGCGCCAGCAGCCCACGACCCGGGACAGGGGAACAGCCCCAGCATTTT
TRBV6-2/TRBV6-3,TRBJ1-3,.,.,CASSGLQGSASGNTIYF,TGTGCCAGCAGCGGATTACAGGGTTCGGCCTCTGGAAACACCATATATTTT
TRBV11-3,TRBJ2-7,.,TRBD2,CASSLNSRLAGNYEQYF,TGTGCCAGCAGCTTAAATTCCCGACTAGCAGGCAACTACGAGCAGTACTTC
TRBV9,TRBJ2-2,many,.,CASSNTGRYTGELFF,TGTGCCAGCAGCAACACAGGGCGGTACACCGGGGAGCTGTTTTTT
TRBV12-2,TRBJ2-5,.,.,CASRLDRQGETQYF,TGTGCAAGTCGCTTAGACCGACAGGGAGAGACCCAGTACTTC
TRBV5-1,TRBJ1-2,.,TRBD1,CASSFGQAGYTF,TGCGCCAGCAGCTTCGGACAGGCTGGCTACACCTTC
TRBV10-3,TRBJ2-1,.,TRBD2,CAISGLADNEQFF,TGTGCCATCAGTGGACTAGCGGACAATGAGCAGTTCTTC
TRBV9,TRBJ2-1,.,TRBD2,CASSVVGGAYNEQFF,TGTGCCAGCAGCGTAGTCGGGGGGGCCTACAATGAGCAGTTCTTC
TRBV12-3/TRBV12-4,TRBJ1-5,.,TRBD1,CASQQGENQPQHF,TGTGCCAGCCAACAGGGGGAAAATCAGCCCCAGCATTTT
TRBV10-1,TRBJ2-3,.,.,CASSATDTQYF,TGCGCCAGCAGTGCTACAGATACGCAGTATTTT
TRBV12-3/TRBV12-4,TRBJ2-3,.,.,CASSLGGDTQYF,TGTGCCAGCAGTCTAGGCGGCGATACGCAGTATTTT
TRBV6-2/TRBV6-3,TRBJ2-1,.,TRBD1,CASSSDRGIFNEQFF,TGTGCCAGCAGCTCGGACAGGGGAATCTTCAATGAGCAGTTCTTC
TRBV18,TRBJ2-1,.,TRBD1,CASSPPANRGNEQFF,TGTGCCAGCTCACCACCTGCGAACAGGGGTAATGAGCAGTTCTTC
TRBV4-1,TRBJ1-5,once,TRBD1,CASRPTGATNQPQHF,TGCGCCAGCAGGCCAACAGGGGCCACCAATCAGCCCCAGCATTTT
TRBV12-3/TRBV12-4,TRBJ1-2,.,TRBD1,CASSGDRAGGYTF,TGTGCCAGCAGCGGGGACAGGGCGGGGGGCTACACCTTC
TRBV11-2,TRBJ2-1,.,.,CASSVIRGSYNEQFF,TGTGCCAGCAGCGTAATTAGGGGCTCCTACAATGAGCAGTTCTTC
TRBV10-3,TRBJ1-1,.,.,CATGQLYTEAFF,TGTGCCACAGGACAGCTATACACTGAAGCTTTCTTT
TRBV19,TRBJ1-1,.,TRBD1,CASNEYRGTEAFF,TGTGCCAGTAATGAGTACAGGGGCACTGAAGCTTTCTTT
TRBV28,TRBJ2-5,.,TRBD2,CASRGLAENQETQYF,TGTGCCAGCAGGGGACTAGCGGAAAACCAAGAGACCCAGTACTTC
TRBV28,TRBJ1-2,.,TRBD1,CASSSTGGQYGYTF,TGTGCCAGCAGCTCGACAGGGGGACAGTATGGCTACACCTTC
TRBV11-2,TRBJ1-1,.,.,CASGPQTDTEAFF,TGTGCCAGCGGCCCCCAGACTGACACTGAAGCTTTCTTT
TRBV4-2,TRBJ2-7,.,TRBD2,CASSQDLTSGVVQYF,TGTGCCAGCAGCCAAGATTTGACTAGCGGAGTCGTTCAGTACTTC
TRBV3-1/TRBV3-2,TRBJ1-3,.,.,CASSQEGEGGNTIYF,TGTGCCAGCAGCCAAGAAGGAGAGGGTGGAAACACCATATATTTT
TRBV7-2,TRBJ2-2,.,.,CASSQTRNTGELFF,TGTGCCAGCAGCCAAACTAGAAACACCGGGGAGCTGTTTTTT
TRBV5-1,TRBJ2-3,.,TRBD2,CASSEGAGEGTDTQYF,TGCGCCAGCAGTGAAGGGGCGGGAGAAGGCACAGATACGCAGTATTTT
TRBV28,TRBJ1-6,.,TRBD1,CASSHHRGRSYNSPLHF,TGTGCCAGCAGTCACCACAGGGGCCGGTCCTATAATTCACCCCTCCACTTT
TRBV28,TRBJ1-5,.,.,CASQEGAHQPQHF,TGTGCCAGCCAGGAAGGGGCCCATCAGCCCCAGCATTTT
TRBV29-1,TRBJ2-3,few,TRBD1,CSADRGATDTQYF,TGCAGCGCGGACAGGGGGGCCACAGATACGCAGTATTTT
TRBV28,TRBJ1-3,once,.,CASSFMAGVGNTIYF,TGTGCCAGCAGTTTCATGGCAGGGGTCGGAAACACCATATATTTT
TRBV14,TRBJ1-5,few,.,CASSQCPSGEYQPQHF,TGTGCCAGCAGCCAATGCCCCTCAGGGGAATATCAGCCCCAGCATTTT
TRBV9,TRBJ2-5,few,TRBD2,CASSEKLAGGETQYF,TGTGCCAGCAGTGAAAAACTAGCGGGAGGGGAGACCCAGTACTTC
TRBV25-1,TRBJ1-5,.,.,CASSEPPSQPQHF,TGTGCCAGCAGTGAACCCCCCAGTCAGCCCCAGCATTTT
TRBV11-3,TRBJ2-7,.,TRBD1,CASRRTGAYEQYF,TGTGCCAGCAGAAGGACAGGGGCGTACGAGCAGTACTTC
TRBV5-8,TRBJ2-3,.,TRBD2,CASGGGTRADTQYF,TGTGCCAGCGGAGGGGGGACTAGAGCAGATACGCAGTATTTT